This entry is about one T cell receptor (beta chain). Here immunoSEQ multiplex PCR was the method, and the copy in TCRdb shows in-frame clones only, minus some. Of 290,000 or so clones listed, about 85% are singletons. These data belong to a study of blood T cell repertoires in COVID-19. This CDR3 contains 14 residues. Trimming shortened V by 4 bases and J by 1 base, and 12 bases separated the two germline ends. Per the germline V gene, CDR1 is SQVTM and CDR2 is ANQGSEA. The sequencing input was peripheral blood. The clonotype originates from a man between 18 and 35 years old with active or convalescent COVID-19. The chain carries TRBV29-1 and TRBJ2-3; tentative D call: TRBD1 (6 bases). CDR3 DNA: TGCAGCGTTGCAGGGGTTTCGGGCACAGATACGCAGTATTTT. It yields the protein CSVAGVSGTDTQYF.